This TCR beta chain was captured in a study of T cell responses to AZD1222 COVID-19 vaccine. Overall study context: Pooling was applied to second doses at about 4 or about 12 weeks.

The V gene's germline CDR1 is SGHVS and CDR2 FQNEAQ. The J segment lost 0 bases and the V segment lost 7 bases, leaving 11 bases of the junction unmatched. This CDR3 has 16 amino acids. Notes on the study in general: White British donors predominated, females outnumbered males, and clonal diversity was possibly underestimated. In all cases, repertoires were sampled only after the peak T cell response. Across the whole spike, CD4 TCRs peaked at regions 160-218 and 743-854.

The assay was immunoSEQ multiplex PCR, and TCRdb's table has in-frame clones only and misses some. The table records about 100,000 clones, roughly 85% of them present only once. A note on this clone: The target antigen is unknown.

The sequencing here drew on peripheral blood, taken on day 0 of AZD1222 vaccination. J is TRBJ1-1 and V is TRBV7-8; TRBD1 matches 7 bases. This clonotype was obtained from an adult in good health. The CDR3 DNA reads TGTGCCAGCAACCCGGACCCAGGGGGGGTGAACACTGAAGCTTTCTTT. Translation: CASNPDPGGVNTEAFF.